A selection of T cell receptor beta chains follows, all from one sample in a study of blood T cells in healthy people across ages. TCRdb used MiXCR to reprocess the 5' RACE reads, holding one entry per CDR3 protein. The sample has 650,000 to 800,000 distinct CDR3 sequences; more than 40% are singletons. The sample taken for sequencing was blood. Source of these receptors: a man in his 60s in good health. CDR3s include the opening cysteine and the closing phenylalanine or tryptophan. D genes are given only for firm matches. Some rows mark clone size as missing; the rest say once, few, many or name a class of expanded clone.

d_call,clone_size,v_call,j_call,cdr3_nt,cdr3_aa
TRBD2,.,TRBV5-6,TRBJ2-3,TGTGCCAGCAACCCACTAGCGGGAGCGAGGACGCAGTATTTT,CASNPLAGARTQYF
.,.,TRBV3-1,TRBJ1-2,TGTGCCAGCAGCCAAGATATAGGGGTTAACTATGGCTACACCTTC,CASSQDIGVNYGYTF
.,few,TRBV6-6,TRBJ1-1,TGTGCCAGCAGTTACTCGCGTCAAGAAGCTTTCTTT,CASSYSRQEAFF
TRBD1,few,TRBV18,TRBJ2-7,TGTGCCAGCTCACTCTTGGGAACCGGGACAGATACCTACGAGCAGTACTTC,CASSLLGTGTDTYEQYF
.,.,TRBV4-1,TRBJ2-1,TGCACCAGCAGCCAAAAGGATACCACTAGAAACAATGAGCAGTTCTTC,CTSSQKDTTRNNEQFF
.,.,TRBV5-1,TRBJ1-5,TGCGCCAGCAGCCTGACCCCTGGGGGCAATCAGCCCCAGCATTTT,CASSLTPGGNQPQHF
.,.,TRBV3-1,TRBJ1-4,TGTGCCAGCAGCCAAGTACCCGAGGGAGTTGGTGAAAAACTGTTTTTT,CASSQVPEGVGEKLFF
TRBD1,.,TRBV27,TRBJ2-7,TGTGCCAGCAACTCCTCGTCTTGGTTGGGGACAGGGTTCTACGAGCAGTACTTC,CASNSSSWLGTGFYEQYF
.,few,TRBV2,TRBJ2-4,TGTGCCAGCGGGGGGCTACATGACAAAAACATTCAGTACTTC,CASGGLHDKNIQYF
TRBD1,.,TRBV6-5,TRBJ2-2,TGTGCCAGCAGTCGAGGGACAGGGAACACCGGGGAGCTGTTTTTT,CASSRGTGNTGELFF
TRBD1,.,TRBV7-2,TRBJ1-1,TGTGCCAGCAGCTTAGCGGCAGGGGGAGAAGCTTTCTTT,CASSLAAGGEAFF
.,.,TRBV7-2,TRBJ1-5,TGTGCCAGCAGCTTAGTACCGGACAATCAGCCCCAGCATTTT,CASSLVPDNQPQHF
.,few,TRBV12-3/TRBV12-4,TRBJ2-7,TGTGCCAGCACCAATGGGATGGTGGGGCAGTACTTC,CASTNGMVGQYF
TRBD1,.,TRBV7-2,TRBJ2-1,TGTGCCAGCAGCACCCGGGTCGGGACAGTTTACAATGAGCAGTTCTTC,CASSTRVGTVYNEQFF
.,.,TRBV7-9,TRBJ1-1,TGTGCCAGCAGCCGCGAATCTGGTTTGGCTGAAGCTTTCTTT,CASSRESGLAEAFF
TRBD1,.,TRBV6-2/TRBV6-3,TRBJ2-7,TGTGCCAGCAGGGGGGACAGGCTGCACTACGAGCAGTACTTC,CASRGDRLHYEQYF
TRBD1,.,TRBV7-9,TRBJ1-2,TGTGCCAGCAGCGTGAGACAGGGGCACTATGGCTACACCTTC,CASSVRQGHYGYTF
.,.,TRBV14,TRBJ2-7,TGTGCCAGCAGCCAAGGCTCACGGGCATACGAGCAGTACTTC,CASSQGSRAYEQYF
TRBD2,.,TRBV20-1,TRBJ2-7,TGCAGTGCTAGAGATGGGGGGGAGTGGTCACCAGCTCTCTACGAGCAGTACTTC,CSARDGGEWSPALYEQYF
.,few,TRBV7-9,TRBJ1-2,TGTGCCAGCAGCTTGCCTCAGGGGCCTAATCTTGATGGCTACACCTTC,CASSLPQGPNLDGYTF
TRBD2,few,TRBV5-1,TRBJ2-7,TGCGCCAGCAGCTTGGATCCTAGCGGGCTCTCCTACGAGCAGTACTTC,CASSLDPSGLSYEQYF
.,few,TRBV29-1,TRBJ2-1,TGCAGCGTTTCCCCCCCGGGGGATAGCTCCTACAATGAGCAGTTCTTC,CSVSPPGDSSYNEQFF
.,.,TRBV29-1,TRBJ2-3,TGCAGCGTTGGCGTCTGGACAGTGGGCCCCACAGATACGCAGTATTTT,CSVGVWTVGPTDTQYF
.,.,TRBV14,TRBJ2-6,TGTGCCAGCATAAGTAGCTCTGGGGCCAACGTCCTGACTTTC,CASISSSGANVLTF
.,.,TRBV5-8,TRBJ2-3,TGTGCCAGCAGCTTGGACTTTAGGAGGTCGGATACGCAGTATTTT,CASSLDFRRSDTQYF
.,.,TRBV20-1,TRBJ2-3,TGCAGTGCAGCCACGGATCCAGCGACAGATACGCAGTATTTT,CSAATDPATDTQYF
.,.,TRBV2,TRBJ2-7,TGTGCCAGCAAAGGGGAAATCCACGAGCAGTACTTC,CASKGEIHEQYF
.,once,TRBV6-5,TRBJ1-6,TGTGCCACCCTGGGGCGGTATAATTCACCCCTCCACTTT,CATLGRYNSPLHF
.,.,TRBV20-1,TRBJ2-3,TGCAGACCGTCGGGGAGCGCAGATACGCAGTATTTT,CRPSGSADTQYF
.,few,TRBV20-1,TRBJ2-7,TGCAGTGCTAGCCAGTCCCGGGAGGAGCAGTACTTC,CSASQSREEQYF
.,.,TRBV7-8,TRBJ2-7,TGTGCCAGCAGCTTAGAGACAGTCTCCTACGAGCAGTACTTC,CASSLETVSYEQYF
TRBD2,.,TRBV2,TRBJ2-3,TGTGCCAGCAGGGGGACTAGCGGATTCACAGATACGCAGTATTTT,CASRGTSGFTDTQYF
.,few,TRBV9,TRBJ1-2,TGTGCCAGCAGCGTAGAAGTAGGTCCACCGCTCAACTATGGCTACACCTTC,CASSVEVGPPLNYGYTF
.,.,TRBV11-2,TRBJ2-7,TGTGCCAGCAGCTTAGACAGGGGCTATTCCTACGAGCAGTACTTC,CASSLDRGYSYEQYF
TRBD1,.,TRBV28,TRBJ2-7,TGTGCCAGCAGTTTGGCAATAGGACAGGGTGTTTTTTACGAGCAGTACTTC,CASSLAIGQGVFYEQYF
TRBD1,few,TRBV12-3/TRBV12-4,TRBJ2-7,TGTGCCAGCAGAGGACAGGCGCTCTCCTACGAGCAGTACTTC,CASRGQALSYEQYF
TRBD1,once,TRBV7-9,TRBJ1-5,TGTGCCAGCAGCTTAGTGGGGGACAGCGGCCAGCCCCAGCATTTT,CASSLVGDSGQPQHF
.,.,TRBV5-1,TRBJ2-7,TGCGCCAGCAGCTTGGCACAGGGAGGCTCGAGCGAGCAGTACTTC,CASSLAQGGSSEQYF
TRBD1,.,TRBV27,TRBJ2-1,TGTGCCAGCAGTTTATCACTGAGACAGGGGTTCTATGAGCAGTTCTTC,CASSLSLRQGFYEQFF
TRBD2,.,TRBV10-3,TRBJ2-1,TGTGCCATCAGAGCCGGGGGGGCGACCCCGTACAATGAGCAGTTCTTC,CAIRAGGATPYNEQFF
.,few,TRBV7-9,TRBJ2-7,TGTGCCAGCTCGGGGGAATCCTACGAGCAGTACTTC,CASSGESYEQYF
TRBD1,.,TRBV12-3/TRBV12-4,TRBJ1-2,TGTGCCAGCAGACGACAGGGGGGTTTGCGCTACACCTTC,CASRRQGGLRYTF
.,few,TRBV12-3/TRBV12-4,TRBJ2-7,TGTGCCAGCAGTACCCACAGGGTCCGAGACGAGCAGTACTTC,CASSTHRVRDEQYF
.,few,TRBV6-5,TRBJ1-6,TGTGCCAGCAGTTACTCTAGGGAATATAATTCACCCCTCCACTTT,CASSYSREYNSPLHF
.,.,TRBV20-1,TRBJ2-1,TGCAGTGCTAGAGCGGGTCAGCTAAGGCTGGATGAGCAGTTCTTC,CSARAGQLRLDEQFF